This TCR beta chain was profiled in a study of a mutant IDH1 vaccine in newly diagnosed glioma. In the study overall: Of the patients given treatment, approximately 60% were male and approximately 38% were female, and a mean age of around 38 years was recorded. Findings of the study overall: Pseudoprogression apparently lacked any relation to changes in top peripheral T cell clonotypes.

Sequenced by immunoSEQ multiplex PCR; TCRdb stores in-frame clones only, minus some. The data show about 92,000 clones, roughly 85% seen once. This clone was seen more than once but under ten times. Antigen: not known. Time point meaning: baseline, week 1 (first vaccination visit). Indicated treatment: pre-vaccination baseline after standard-of-care therapy. The CDR3 length is 14 residues. The starting material was PBMCs, obtained from a glioma patient treated with radiotherapy, temozolomide or both. V gene TRBV21-1 combines with J gene TRBJ1-2; the tabulated D call, TRBD1, remains unverified against the DNA. TRBV21-1 is a pseudogene segment. The sequence came from a woman aged 45-60 years with glioma. CDR3 sequence: CASSRRQGAPGYTF. CDR3 DNA: TGTGCCAGCAGCCGACGCCAGGGGGCGCCCGGCTACACCTTC.